This T cell receptor beta chain was recorded in a study of cytomegalovirus exposure and HLA in healthy donors. About the research overall: Of all 400 or so donors who were genotyped, about 84% belonged to the Caucasian-associated ancestry cluster. Findings and caveats of the study: The listing of some 170 TCR beta chains classed them as cytomegalovirus-associated. Clonal expansion, a later analysis showed, was greater in HLA-associated TCR beta chains than in equally common others.

Germline V gene lookup returns CDR1 LGHNA and CDR2 YNFKEQ. Unmatched junction bases numbered 7, after V lost 0 bases and J lost 2 bases. The CDR3 contains 17 residues. In the PCR, 60 Vbeta and 13 Jbeta primers were used. Clones were read by immunoSEQ multiplex PCR, and TCRdb kept only the in-frame ones, dropping some. This sample yields 250,000 or so clones, of which over 75% are seen a single time; about 1.2% belongs to the top ten. About this clone itself: Its antigen remains unknown.

The receptor was derived from a human donor in good health. The specimen sequenced was PBMCs. The rearrangement uses TRBV4-2 and TRBJ2-1, with 7 bases aligning to TRBD2. CDR3 in DNA: TGTGCCAGCAGCCAAGATGGAGAGGCGGGAGCCTACAATGAGCAGTTCTTC. Its translation: CASSQDGEAGAYNEQFF.